Below, 26 T cell receptor beta chains from the same sample are listed, as sequenced in a study of identical twins. TCRdb re-derived calls from the 5' RACE reads in MiXCR, one entry per CDR3 protein. This table has around 1.7 million distinct CDR3 sequences, around 29% appearing once. The material sequenced was cord blood. The origin of the receptors is a newborn girl in good health.

This clonotype was counted many times. Written as DNA, the CDR3 is TGTGCCAGCAGCTTACCGGGCTCCCTCGAGCAGTACTTC. This gives the protein CASSLPGSLEQYF. The chain recombines TRBV13 with TRBJ2-7; D is ambiguous. Per germline, CDR1 PRHDT and CDR2 FYEKMQ (reference sequence). CDR3 length equals 13 residues. V lost 2 bases, J lost 6 bases, and 11 bases lay in between.

The rearrangement joins TRBV6-6 to TRBJ2-1; unclear D gene. V was pared by 6 bases and J by 3 bases, with 15 bases between. The CDR3 length is 15 residues. CDR1 and CDR2 (germline): MNHNY, SVGAGI (reference sequence). As DNA, the CDR3 is TGTGCCAGCAGCCCGAAGGGATCCTACTACAATGAGCAGTTCTTC. Translation: CASSPKGSYYNEQFF.

The CDR3 protein is CASSLLRRGSTNEKLFF. The CDR3 DNA is TGTGCCAGCAGTTTATTAAGGAGAGGATCAACTAATGAAAAACTGTTTTTT. This chain connects TRBV28 to TRBJ1-4, with unresolved D. The CDR3 is made up of 17 amino acids. The germline V gene encodes CDR1 MDHEN and CDR2 SYDVKM. Trimming removed 1 base at V and 0 bases at J, with 12 bases between. The variable domain in full, completed from reference TRBV28 and TRBJ1-4, reads DVKVTQSSRYLVKRTGEKVFLECVQDMDHENMFWYRQDPGLGLRLIYFSYDVKMKEKGDIPEGYSVSREKKERFSLILESASTNQTSMYLCASSLLRRGSTNEKLFFGSGTQLSVL.

In its sample, this clonotype was seen a few times. The V call is TRBV10-3, the J call TRBJ1-2; a possible D gene is TRBD1 (6 bases). The CDR3 is 11 residues long. CDR1 ENHRY and CDR2 SYGVKD come from the germline V gene. The V and J ends lost 6 bases and 6 bases respectively, with 8 bases between them. This chain's CDR3 is CAISPGDGYTF. CDR3 sequence (DNA): TGTGCCATCAGCCCAGGGGATGGCTACACCTTC.

The chain employs TRBV19 and TRBJ2-1; 9 bases fit TRBD2. The germline V gene encodes CDR1 LNHDA and CDR2 SQIVND (reference sequence). The V and J ends lost 5 bases and 5 bases, in that order; junction bases with no gene match: 7. This CDR3 has 15 amino acids. The CDR3 protein is CASSPKREAHNEQFF. In DNA, the CDR3 is TGTGCCAGTAGTCCTAAGCGGGAGGCTCACAATGAGCAGTTCTTC.

This clonotype was observed a handful of times. The rearrangement links TRBV25-1 to TRBJ2-1; D not certain. V was clipped by 1 base and J by 10 bases, with 5 bases between them. The germline gives CDR1 MGHDK, CDR2 SYGVNS. This CDR3 contains 11 residues. As DNA, the CDR3 is TGTGCCAGCAGTGAATCGGTAGAGCAGTTCTTC. Amino acid sequence: CASSESVEQFF.

Ten or more counts support this clonotype. The chain carries TRBV2 and TRBJ1-2; no definite D call. The length of the CDR3 is 12 residues. CDR1 SNHLY and CDR2 FYNNEI come from the germline V gene. Trimming removed 5 bases from V and 4 bases from J, with 8 bases in between. The DNA of the CDR3 is TGTGCCAGCAGTCTGACATCCTATGGCTACACCTTC. It is translated as CASSLTSYGYTF.

This clonotype was seen ten or more times. The J gene is TRBJ1-2, the V gene TRBV20-1; D unresolved. V was shortened by 1 base and J by 3 bases, with 6 bases between the two germline ends. Germline loops: CDR1 DFQATT, CDR2 SNEGSKA (reference sequence). The CDR3 length is 12 residues. The CDR3 DNA follows: TGCAGTGCTAGAGGGGGATACTATGGCTACACCTTC. Translation gives CSARGGYYGYTF.

In its sample, this clonotype was seen many times. The J gene is TRBJ2-7, the V gene TRBV9; the D gene is possibly TRBD2 (5 bases). Trimming took 2 bases from V and 2 from J, leaving 8 bases between them. Germline V lookup: CDR1 SGDLS, CDR2 YYNGEE. This CDR3 has 13 residues. This CDR3 reads CASSVGLTYEQYF. The CDR3, as DNA: TGTGCCAGCAGCGTTGGACTTACCTACGAGCAGTACTTC.

The rearrangement links TRBV12-5 to TRBJ2-3; D may be TRBD1 (6 bases). The CDR3 is made up of 13 amino acids. Per germline, CDR1 LGHNT and CDR2 FRNRAP. The germline V and J ends were trimmed by 9 bases and 2 bases, with 12 bases remaining between them. The CDR3 spells CASPGTPTDTQYF. DNA of the CDR3: TGTGCTAGCCCCGGGACACCCACAGATACGCAGTATTTT.

The chain joins TRBV12-3 or TRBV12-4 to TRBJ2-7; D gene uncertain. V lost 7 bases to trimming and J lost 7 bases, with 26 bases between them. The CDR3 runs 16 residues. The CDR3 sequence is CASTPWIGRKYNEQYF. The DNA for the CDR3 is TGTGCCAGCACCCCCTGGATCGGGCGGAAGTACAATGAGCAGTACTTC.

The rearrangement uses TRBV24-1 and TRBJ2-3; 14 bases match TRBD2. Per germline, CDR1 KGHDR and CDR2 SFDVKD. The CDR3 length is 17 residues. J lost 1 base, V lost 3 bases, and 2 bases had no gene match. This chain's CDR3 is CATSDPTSGGGTDTQYF. The CDR3 DNA sequence: TGTGCCACCAGTGATCCGACTAGCGGGGGGGGCACAGATACGCAGTATTTT.

The chain recombines TRBV9 with TRBJ2-7; 7 bases agree with TRBD2. The J call may be in error: the DNA end matches TRBJ2-5 better. The CDR3 consists of 14 residues. Germline CDR1 is SGDLS and CDR2 is YYNGEE. In DNA form, the CDR3 reads TGTGCCAGCAGCGTAGGGACTAGGTGGGAGACCCAGTACTTC. It specifies CASSVGTRWETQYF.

This clonotype was observed a handful of times. This chain joins TRBV9 and TRBJ2-3, with D tentatively TRBD2 (5 bases). CDR3 length: 15 amino acids. Trimming took 0 bases from V and 2 from J, leaving 10 bases between them. Germline values: CDR1 SGDLS, CDR2 YYNGEE. CDR3 sequence (DNA): TGTGCCAGCAGCGTAGGGAGCGGAATCACAGATACGCAGTATTTT. Protein: CASSVGSGITDTQYF.

This clonotype was picked up a small number of times. The genes are TRBV13 and TRBJ1-3; no reliable D call. The V end lost 1 base, the J end lost 4 bases, and 8 bases lay between the germline ends. There are 14 residues in the CDR3. Germline CDR1 and CDR2: PRHDT and FYEKMQ (reference sequence). CDR3: CASSLVGGGNTIYF. The CDR3 DNA reads TGTGCCAGCAGCTTAGTAGGAGGGGGAAACACCATATATTTT.

This chain links TRBV5-1 with TRBJ1-1; 7 bases match TRBD1. CDR1 SGHRS and CDR2 YFSETQ come from the germline V gene. The CDR3 covers 13 residues. V dropped 3 bases and J dropped 6; count of bases not matched to a gene: 5. Written as DNA, the CDR3 is TGCGCCAGCAGCTCCGCAGGGGGAGCTGAAGCTTTCTTT. This codes for CASSSAGGAEAFF. The whole variable domain, remainder taken from reference TRBV5-1 and TRBJ1-1, is KAGVTQTPRYLIKTRGQQVTLSCSPISGHRSVSWYQQTPGQGLQFLFEYFSETQRNKGNFPGRFSGRQFSNSRSEMNVSTLELGDSALYLCASSSAGGAEAFFGQGTRLTVV.

The V and J genes are TRBV12-3 or TRBV12-4 and TRBJ2-3; D might be TRBD1 (6 bases). The CDR3 length is 15 residues. V lost 3 bases, J lost 11 bases, and 21 bases lay in between. The CDR3 here is CASSLRLVGADVQYF. Written as DNA, the CDR3 is TGTGCCAGCAGTTTGAGGCTAGTGGGGGCAGATGTGCAGTATTTT.

The genes are TRBV7-9 and TRBJ2-1; the match to TRBD2 covers 8 bases. V dropped 5 bases and J dropped 7; count of bases not matched to a gene: 13. CDR1 SEHNR and CDR2 FQNEAQ come from the germline V gene (reference sequence). CDR3 length equals 16 residues. The DNA for the CDR3 is TGTGCCAGCAGCCCCCCCGGGACTAGTCGCAGGAATGAGCAGTTCTTC. Its translation: CASSPPGTSRRNEQFF.

This chain connects TRBV30 to TRBJ1-2; 11 bases match TRBD1. V dropped 5 bases and J dropped 8; count of bases not matched to a gene: 1. Germline V gene sequence: CDR1 GTSNPN, CDR2 SVGIG (reference sequence). The CDR3 spans 11 residues. The CDR3 sequence is CAWGTGGGYTF. CDR3 bases: TGTGCCTGGGGGACAGGGGGAGGCTACACCTTC.

This clonotype appeared many times. The genes are TRBV12-3 or TRBV12-4 and TRBJ2-7; 11 bases line up with TRBD2. V shed 6 bases and J 7 bases; nucleotides not matched to a gene: 11. The CDR3 length is 15 residues. Here the CDR3 reads CASSLGTSGYNEQYF. The CDR3 DNA reads as TGTGCCAGCAGCCTCGGGACTAGCGGATACAATGAGCAGTACTTC.

This clonotype was recorded at least ten times. V and J are TRBV29-1 and TRBJ2-3; D remains ambiguous. Germline V gene sequence: CDR1 SQVTM, CDR2 ANQGSEA. The CDR3 is 10 amino acids. The V end was cut by 7 bases, the J end by 6 bases, with 8 bases between. This CDR3 is CSAQSDTQYF. Here the CDR3 DNA reads TGCAGCGCACAAAGCGATACGCAGTATTTT.

The rearrangement links TRBV25-1 to TRBJ1-1, with TRBD1 as a possible D gene (5 bases). The germline CDR1 and CDR2 sequences are MGHDK and SYGVNS. This CDR3 region has 13 residues. V was cut by 3 bases and J by 3 bases, with 8 bases left in between. Here the CDR3 reads CASSDPGHTEAFF. The CDR3 nucleotides are TGTGCCAGCAGTGATCCAGGGCACACTGAAGCTTTCTTT.

The chain is built from TRBV14 and TRBJ2-7, with D perhaps TRBD2 (6 bases). Matching the DNA end better, TRBJ2-5 makes the J call doubtful. Germline values: CDR1 SGHDN, CDR2 FVKESK. This CDR3 spans 16 amino acids. CDR3 sequence (DNA): TGTGCCAGCAGCTCCCGGGGGTCTCGGAATGGGGGGACCCAGTACTTC. Its translation is CASSSRGSRNGGTQYF.

This clonotype has only a few counts. The V gene is TRBV28, the J gene TRBJ2-7, with 14 nucleotides matching TRBD2. The CDR3 is 18 residues long. Unmatched junction bases numbered 8, after V lost 1 base and J lost 3 bases. Germline lookup yields CDR1 MDHEN and CDR2 SYDVKM. This chain's CDR3 is CASSLSVGGLAGVYEQYF. The CDR3 nucleotides are TGTGCCAGCAGTTTATCGGTGGGGGGACTAGCGGGAGTCTACGAGCAGTACTTC.

This clonotype was seen only a few times. The V gene is TRBV7-2, the J gene TRBJ2-3; 15 nucleotides line up with TRBD2. Per germline, CDR1 SGHTA and CDR2 FQGNSA. V lost 2 bases, J lost 6 bases, and 9 bases stayed unmatched. This CDR3 has 18 residues. CDR3 residues: CASSLSPGLAGGRDTQYF. The CDR3 DNA reads TGTGCCAGCAGCTTAAGTCCGGGACTAGCGGGGGGCAGGGATACGCAGTATTTT.

This clonotype was observed a few times. J is TRBJ2-1 and V is TRBV4-1, with D unclear. Trimming left V 3 bases short and J 8 bases short, with 11 bases between. The germline V gene encodes CDR1 MGHRA and CDR2 YSYEKL. This CDR3 region has 13 residues. CDR3 nucleotide sequence: TGCGCCAGCAGCCAGGCGGTGGTGCATGAGCAGTTCTTC. It codes for CASSQAVVHEQFF.